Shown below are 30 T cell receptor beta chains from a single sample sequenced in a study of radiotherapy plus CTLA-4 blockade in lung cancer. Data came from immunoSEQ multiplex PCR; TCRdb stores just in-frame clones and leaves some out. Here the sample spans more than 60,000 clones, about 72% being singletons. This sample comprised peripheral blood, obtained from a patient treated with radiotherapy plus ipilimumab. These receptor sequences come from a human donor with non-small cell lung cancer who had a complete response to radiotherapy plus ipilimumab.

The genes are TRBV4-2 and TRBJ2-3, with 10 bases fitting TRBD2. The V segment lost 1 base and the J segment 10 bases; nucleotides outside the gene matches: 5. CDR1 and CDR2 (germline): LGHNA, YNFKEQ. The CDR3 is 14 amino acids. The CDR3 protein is CASSQASSGSSQYF. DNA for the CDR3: TGTGCCAGCAGCCAAGCATCTAGCGGGAGTTCGCAGTATTTT.

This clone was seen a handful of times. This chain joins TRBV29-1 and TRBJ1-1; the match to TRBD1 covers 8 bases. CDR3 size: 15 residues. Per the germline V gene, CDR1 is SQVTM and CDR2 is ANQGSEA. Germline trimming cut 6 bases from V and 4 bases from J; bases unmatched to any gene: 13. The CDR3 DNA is TGCAGCGTGGCAAATTCTGGGACAGGCGGCACTGAAGCTTTCTTT. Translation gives CSVANSGTGGTEAFF.

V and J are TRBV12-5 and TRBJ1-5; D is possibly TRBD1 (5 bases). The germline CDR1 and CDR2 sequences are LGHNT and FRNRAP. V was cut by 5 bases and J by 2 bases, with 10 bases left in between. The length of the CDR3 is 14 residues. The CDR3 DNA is TGTGCTAGTGGTAAAGACAGTCGCAATCAGCCCCAGCATTTT. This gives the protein CASGKDSRNQPQHF.

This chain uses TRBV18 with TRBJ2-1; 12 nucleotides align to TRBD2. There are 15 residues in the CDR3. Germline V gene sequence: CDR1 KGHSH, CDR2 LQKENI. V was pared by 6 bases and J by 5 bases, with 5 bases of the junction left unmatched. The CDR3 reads CASSRGLAGDNEQFF. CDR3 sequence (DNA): TGTGCCAGCTCCCGGGGACTAGCGGGCGACAATGAGCAGTTCTTC.

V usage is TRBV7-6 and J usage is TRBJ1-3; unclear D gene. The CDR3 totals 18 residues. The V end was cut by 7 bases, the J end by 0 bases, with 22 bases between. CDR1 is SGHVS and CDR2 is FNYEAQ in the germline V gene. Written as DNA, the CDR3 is TGTGCCAGCACCCAGGAGGGAACTCCCCCCATCTCTGGAAACACCATATATTTT. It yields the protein CASTQEGTPPISGNTIYF.

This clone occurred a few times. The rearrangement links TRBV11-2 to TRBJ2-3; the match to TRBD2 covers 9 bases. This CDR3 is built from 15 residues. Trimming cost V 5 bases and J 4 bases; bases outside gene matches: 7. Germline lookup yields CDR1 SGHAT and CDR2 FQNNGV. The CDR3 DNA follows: TGTGCCAGCAGCCTGGGACTAGCAAGGTCAGATACGCAGTATTTT. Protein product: CASSLGLARSDTQYF.

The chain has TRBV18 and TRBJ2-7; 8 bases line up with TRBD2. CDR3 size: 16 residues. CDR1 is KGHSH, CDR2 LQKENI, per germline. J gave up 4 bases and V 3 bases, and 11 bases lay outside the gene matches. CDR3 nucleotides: TGTGCCAGCTCACCTGTCCCAGCGGGAGCTATTTACGAGCAGTACTTC. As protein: CASSPVPAGAIYEQYF.

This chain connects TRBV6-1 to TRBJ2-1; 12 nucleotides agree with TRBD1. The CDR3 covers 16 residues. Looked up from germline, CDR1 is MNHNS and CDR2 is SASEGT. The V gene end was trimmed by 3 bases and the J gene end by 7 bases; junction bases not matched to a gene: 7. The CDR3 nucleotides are TGTGCCAGCAGTGAGGCCGGGACAGGGGGCTGGAATGAGCAGTTCTTC. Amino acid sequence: CASSEAGTGGWNEQFF.

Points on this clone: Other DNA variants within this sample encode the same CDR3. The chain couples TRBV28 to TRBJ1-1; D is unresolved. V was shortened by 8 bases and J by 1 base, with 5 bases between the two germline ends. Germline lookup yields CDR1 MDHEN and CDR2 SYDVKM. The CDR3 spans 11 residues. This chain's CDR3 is CASGRNTEAFF. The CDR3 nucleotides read TGTGCCAGCGGGCGGAACACTGAAGCTTTCTTT.

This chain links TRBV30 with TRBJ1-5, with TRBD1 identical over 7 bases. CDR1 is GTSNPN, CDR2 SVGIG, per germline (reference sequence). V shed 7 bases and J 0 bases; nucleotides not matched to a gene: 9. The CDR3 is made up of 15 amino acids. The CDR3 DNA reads TGTGCCTTAGGGGGCGGGCTTCTTAGCAATCAGCCCCAGCATTTT. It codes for CALGGGLLSNQPQHF.

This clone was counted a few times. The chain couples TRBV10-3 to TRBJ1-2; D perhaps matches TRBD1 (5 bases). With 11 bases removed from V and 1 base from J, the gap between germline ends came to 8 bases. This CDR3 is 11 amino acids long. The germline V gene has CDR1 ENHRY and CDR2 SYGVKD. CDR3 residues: CASGNNYGYTF. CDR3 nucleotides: TGTGCCTCAGGGAATAACTATGGCTACACCTTC.

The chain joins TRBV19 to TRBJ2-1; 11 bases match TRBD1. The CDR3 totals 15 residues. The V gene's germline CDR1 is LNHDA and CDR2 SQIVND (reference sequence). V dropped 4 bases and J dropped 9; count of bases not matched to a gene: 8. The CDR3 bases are TGTGCCAGTAGTAGGACAGGGGGCTCTCCCAGTGAGCAGTTCTTC. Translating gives CASSRTGGSPSEQFF.

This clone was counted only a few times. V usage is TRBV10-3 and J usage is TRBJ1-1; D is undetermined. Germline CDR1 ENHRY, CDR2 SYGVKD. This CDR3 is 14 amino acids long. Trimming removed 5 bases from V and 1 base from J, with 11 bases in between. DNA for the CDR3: TGTGCCATCAGTTCCGGCGGAGGGAACACTGAAGCTTTCTTT. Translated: CAISSGGGNTEAFF.

The CDR3 sequence is CASSPSGFGQYF. CDR3 DNA sequence: TGTGCCAGCAGTCCCTCAGGGTTTGGGCAATACTTC. This sequence joins TRBV2 and TRBJ2-7, with a possible D match to TRBD1 (5 bases). Germline V CDR1 and CDR2: SNHLY, FYNNEI. The CDR3 contains 12 residues. Between the trimmed V and J ends, which lost 5 bases and 13 bases, there was a span of 18 bases.

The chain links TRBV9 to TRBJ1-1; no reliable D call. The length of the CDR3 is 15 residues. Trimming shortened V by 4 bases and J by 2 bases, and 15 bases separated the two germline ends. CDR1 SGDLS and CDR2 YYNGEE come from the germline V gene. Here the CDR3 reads CASSPRQVSNTEAFF. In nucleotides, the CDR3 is TGTGCCAGCAGCCCCCGGCAGGTCTCTAACACTGAAGCTTTCTTT. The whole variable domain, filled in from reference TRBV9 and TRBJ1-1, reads DSGVTQTPKHLITATGQRVTLRCSPRSGDLSVYWYQQSLDQGLQFLIQYYNGEERAKGNILERFSAQQFPDLHSELNLSSLELGDSALYFCASSPRQVSNTEAFFGQGTRLTVV.

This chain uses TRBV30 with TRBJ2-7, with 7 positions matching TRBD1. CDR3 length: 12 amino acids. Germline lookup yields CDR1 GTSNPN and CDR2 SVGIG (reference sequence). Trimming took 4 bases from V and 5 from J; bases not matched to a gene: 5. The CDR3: CAWNTGVHEQYF. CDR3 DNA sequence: TGTGCCTGGAACACAGGGGTCCACGAGCAGTACTTC.

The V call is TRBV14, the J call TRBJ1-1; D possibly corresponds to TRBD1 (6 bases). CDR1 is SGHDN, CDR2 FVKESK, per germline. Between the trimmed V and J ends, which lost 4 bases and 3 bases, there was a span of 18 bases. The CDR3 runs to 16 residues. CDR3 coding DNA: TGTGCCAGCAGCCCGGGGCGGGGGGCACGGGACACTGAAGCTTTCTTT. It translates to CASSPGRGARDTEAFF.

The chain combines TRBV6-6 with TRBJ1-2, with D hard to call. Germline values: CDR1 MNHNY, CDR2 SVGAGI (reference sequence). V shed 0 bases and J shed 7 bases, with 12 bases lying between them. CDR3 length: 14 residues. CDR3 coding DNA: TGTGCCAGCAGTTACTCACCGGGGTTTTCTGGCTACACCTTC. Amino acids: CASSYSPGFSGYTF.

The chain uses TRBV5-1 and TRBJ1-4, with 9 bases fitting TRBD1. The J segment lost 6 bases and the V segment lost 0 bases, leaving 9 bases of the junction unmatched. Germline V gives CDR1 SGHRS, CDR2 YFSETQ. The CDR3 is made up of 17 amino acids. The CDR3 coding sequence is TGCGCCAGCAGCTTGGCCGTACAGGGGGCGGCTGATGAAAAACTGTTTTTT. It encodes CASSLAVQGAADEKLFF. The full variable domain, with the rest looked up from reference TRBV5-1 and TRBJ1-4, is KAGVTQTPRYLIKTRGQQVTLSCSPISGHRSVSWYQQTPGQGLQFLFEYFSETQRNKGNFPGRFSGRQFSNSRSEMNVSTLELGDSALYLCASSLAVQGAADEKLFFGSGTQLSVL.

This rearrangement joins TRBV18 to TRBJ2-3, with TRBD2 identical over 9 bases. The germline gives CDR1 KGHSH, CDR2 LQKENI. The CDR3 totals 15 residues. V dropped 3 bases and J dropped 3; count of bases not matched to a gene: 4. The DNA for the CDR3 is TGTGCCAGCTCACCTAGACTAGCGGATACAGATACGCAGTATTTT. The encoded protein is CASSPRLADTDTQYF.

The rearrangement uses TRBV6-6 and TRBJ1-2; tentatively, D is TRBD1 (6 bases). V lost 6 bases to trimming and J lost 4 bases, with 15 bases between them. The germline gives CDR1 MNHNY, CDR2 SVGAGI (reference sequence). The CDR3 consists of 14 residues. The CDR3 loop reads CASRATGPPYGYTF. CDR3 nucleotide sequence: TGTGCCAGCAGGGCGACAGGACCCCCCTATGGCTACACCTTC.

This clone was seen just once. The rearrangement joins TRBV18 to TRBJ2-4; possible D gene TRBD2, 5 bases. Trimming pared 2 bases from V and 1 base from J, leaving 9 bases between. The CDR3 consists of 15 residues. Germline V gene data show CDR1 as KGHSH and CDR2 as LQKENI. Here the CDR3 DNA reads TGTGCCAGCTCACCAGAGGGTACGGCCAAAAACATTCAGTACTTC. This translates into CASSPEGTAKNIQYF.

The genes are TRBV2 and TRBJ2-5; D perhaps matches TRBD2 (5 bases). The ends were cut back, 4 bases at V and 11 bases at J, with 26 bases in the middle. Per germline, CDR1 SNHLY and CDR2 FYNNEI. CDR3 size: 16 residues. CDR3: CASSVDGILKGGEQYF. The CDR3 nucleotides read TGTGCCAGCAGTGTGGATGGGATTCTGAAGGGTGGGGAGCAGTACTTC.

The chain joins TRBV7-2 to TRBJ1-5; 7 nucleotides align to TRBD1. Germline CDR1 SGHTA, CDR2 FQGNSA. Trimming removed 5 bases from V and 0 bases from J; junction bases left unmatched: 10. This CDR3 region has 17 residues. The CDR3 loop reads CASSPQGPYYSNQPQHF. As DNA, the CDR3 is TGTGCCAGCAGCCCACAGGGGCCCTATTATAGCAATCAGCCCCAGCATTTT.

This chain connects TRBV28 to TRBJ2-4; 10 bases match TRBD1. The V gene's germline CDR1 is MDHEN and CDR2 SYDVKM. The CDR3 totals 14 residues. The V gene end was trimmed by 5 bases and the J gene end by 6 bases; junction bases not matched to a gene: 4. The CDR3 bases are TGTGCCAGCAGTCGACAGGGGGCCTTAAACATTCAGTACTTC. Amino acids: CASSRQGALNIQYF.

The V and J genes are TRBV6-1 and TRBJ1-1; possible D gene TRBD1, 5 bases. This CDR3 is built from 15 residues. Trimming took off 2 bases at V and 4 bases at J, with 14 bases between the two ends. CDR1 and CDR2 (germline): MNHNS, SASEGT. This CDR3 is CASSENAQGGTEAFF. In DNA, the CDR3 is TGTGCCAGCAGTGAAAACGCCCAGGGAGGCACTGAAGCTTTCTTT.

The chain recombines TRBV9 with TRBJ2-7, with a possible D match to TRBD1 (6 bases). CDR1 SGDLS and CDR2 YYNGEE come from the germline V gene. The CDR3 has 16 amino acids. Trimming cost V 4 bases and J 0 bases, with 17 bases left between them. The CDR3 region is CASSPFGGRSSYEQYF. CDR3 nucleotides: TGTGCCAGCAGCCCTTTTGGGGGCCGGAGCTCCTACGAGCAGTACTTC.

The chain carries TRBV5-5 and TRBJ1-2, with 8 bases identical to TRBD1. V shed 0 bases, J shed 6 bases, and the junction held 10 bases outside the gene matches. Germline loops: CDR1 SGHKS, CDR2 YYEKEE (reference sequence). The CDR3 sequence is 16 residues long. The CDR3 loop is CASSLAPTGEFHGYTF. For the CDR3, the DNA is TGTGCCAGCAGCTTGGCACCGACAGGGGAATTCCATGGCTACACCTTC.

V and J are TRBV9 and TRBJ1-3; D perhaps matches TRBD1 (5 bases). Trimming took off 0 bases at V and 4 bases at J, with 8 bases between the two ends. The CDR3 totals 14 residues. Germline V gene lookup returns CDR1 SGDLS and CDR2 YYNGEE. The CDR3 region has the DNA TGTGCCAGCAGCGTAGGGCAGGGCGGAAACACCATATATTTT. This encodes CASSVGQGGNTIYF.

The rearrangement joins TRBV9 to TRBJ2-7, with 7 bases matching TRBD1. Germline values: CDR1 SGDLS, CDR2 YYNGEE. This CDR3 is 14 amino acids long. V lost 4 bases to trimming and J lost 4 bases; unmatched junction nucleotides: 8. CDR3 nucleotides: TGTGCCAGCAGCCCACAGGGGTTCGGTTACGAGCAGTACTTC. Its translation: CASSPQGFGYEQYF. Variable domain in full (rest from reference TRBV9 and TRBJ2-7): DSGVTQTPKHLITATGQRVTLRCSPRSGDLSVYWYQQSLDQGLQFLIQYYNGEERAKGNILERFSAQQFPDLHSELNLSSLELGDSALYFCASSPQGFGYEQYFGPGTRLTVT.